Detailed here is one T cell receptor (beta chain). Its antigen is currently unknown. Use of 60 Vbeta and 13 Jbeta primers characterized the PCR. Measured with immunoSEQ multiplex PCR; TCRdb has only the in-frame clones, and not every one. The sample has some 160,000 clones; around 77% are singletons. The data are from a study of cytomegalovirus exposure and HLA in healthy donors. Study-wide results and limits: Certain sequence variants were highly shared and formed a cluster, and this cluster was likely a sequencing artifact.

Specimen: PBMCs. The TCR was taken from a man aged 55 to 70 in good health and CMV-seronegative.

CDR3 protein: CASSPMIRENEQYF. CDR3 nucleotides: TGTGCCAGCAGTCCAATGATAAGGGAGAACGAGCAGTACTTC. This chain connects TRBV28 to TRBJ2-7; the D gene is possibly TRBD2 (5 bases). The CDR3 consists of 14 residues. Deletions cut 5 bases from V and 5 bases from J, with 16 bases between. Germline V gene sequence: CDR1 MDHEN, CDR2 SYDVKM.